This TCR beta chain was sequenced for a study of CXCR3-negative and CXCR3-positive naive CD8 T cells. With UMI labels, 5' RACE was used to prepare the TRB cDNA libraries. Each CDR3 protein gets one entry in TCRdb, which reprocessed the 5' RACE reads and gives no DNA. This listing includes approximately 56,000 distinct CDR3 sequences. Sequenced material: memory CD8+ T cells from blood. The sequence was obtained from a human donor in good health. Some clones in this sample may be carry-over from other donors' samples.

CDR3 residues: CASSQDGHSGNTIYF. The chain carries TRBV3-1 and TRBJ1-3; TCRdb's assignment of TRBD1 cannot be checked, as there is no DNA. This CDR3 comprises 15 residues. The germline CDR1 and CDR2 sequences are LGHDT and YNNKEL (reference sequence).